The 24 T cell receptor beta chains below were found in one sample sequenced in a study of CD8 T cells in Susac syndrome. Random hexamers were used to reverse transcribe an amount of roughly 0.5 to 1 ug RNA. TCRdb recomputed calls from the immunoSEQ multiplex PCR reads with MiXCR, one row per CDR3 protein. The sample consists of around 300,000 distinct CDR3 sequences, roughly 85% of them appearing once. The specimen was CD8+ T cells from PBMCs. Source of these receptors: a human donor with multiple sclerosis.

The chain joins TRBV6-5 to TRBJ1-2, with no clear D. Germline CDR1 reads MNHEY; CDR2 reads SVGAGI. Trimming removed 0 bases at V and 6 bases at J, with 11 bases between. The CDR3 consists of 14 residues. The CDR3: CASSYSEGLDGYTF. The CDR3 nucleotides are TGTGCCAGCAGTTACTCGGAAGGGCTGGATGGCTACACCTTC.

The V call is TRBV7-8, the J call TRBJ1-3, with 9 bases fitting TRBD1. The length of the CDR3 is 22 residues. CDR1 and CDR2 (germline): SGHVS, FQNEAQ. V was clipped by 2 bases and J by 1 base; unmatched bases: 21. CDR3 bases: TGTGCCAGCAGCTTACCTCTCCGGGACAGGGCTCGGTCTGTACCGTCTGGAAACACCATATATTTT. Amino acids: CASSLPLRDRARSVPSGNTIYF.

The rearrangement links TRBV20-1 to TRBJ2-7; 10 bases align to TRBD1. The CDR3 loop spans 14 amino acids. Germline-derived CDR1 and CDR2 are DFQATT and SNEGSKA (reference sequence). V shed 4 bases, J shed 1 base, and the junction held 4 bases outside the gene matches. The CDR3 nucleotides are TGCAGTGCTAACTGGGACAGGGGATCCTACGAGCAGTACTTC. This sequence encodes CSANWDRGSYEQYF.

The CDR3 region is CINRRDEKGITEAFF. For the CDR3, the DNA is TGCATTAATCGCCGGGATGAGAAGGGAATTACTGAAGCTTTCTTT. The chain uses TRBV20-1 and TRBJ1-1, with D unclear. The germline CDR1 and CDR2 sequences are DFQATT and SNEGSKA (reference sequence). This CDR3 region has 15 residues.

The rearrangement uses TRBV7-2 and TRBJ2-1, with 7 bases identical to TRBD2. The CDR3 runs 17 residues. The germline gives CDR1 SGHTA, CDR2 FQGNSA. Trimming cost V 4 bases and J 6 bases; bases outside gene matches: 15. The DNA for the CDR3 is TGTGCCAGCAGCTCCTTTGGGGAGGGAGGGTTTCCCAATGAGCAGTTCTTC. Encoded protein: CASSSFGEGGFPNEQFF.

The genes are TRBV7-8 and TRBJ2-2; 11 nucleotides agree with TRBD2. J was trimmed by 3 bases and V by 6 bases; bases with no gene match: 6. Germline CDR1 reads SGHVS; CDR2 reads FQNEAQ. This CDR3 comprises 16 residues. The CDR3 DNA reads as TGTGCCAGCAGTTTTAAACTAGCGGGAGACACCGGGGAGCTGTTTTTT. Amino acid sequence: CASSFKLAGDTGELFF.

Only a few counts were recorded for this clonotype. The V call is TRBV4-3, the J call TRBJ2-7, with 7 bases identical to TRBD1. Germline V CDR1 and CDR2: LGHNA, YSLEER. This CDR3 comprises 16 residues. V gave up 4 bases and J gave up 3 bases; unmatched junction bases: 12. The CDR3: CASSRVRRTGSYEQYF. The DNA for the CDR3 is TGCGCCAGCAGCCGCGTCCGTAGGACAGGAAGCTACGAGCAGTACTTC.

This chain joins TRBV13 and TRBJ1-2; no clear D. The V and J ends lost 7 bases and 8 bases respectively, with 5 bases between them. CDR1 and CDR2 from the germline V gene are PRHDT and FYEKMQ (reference sequence). This CDR3 is 9 amino acids long. CDR3 sequence reads: CASTLGYTF. In DNA, the CDR3 is TGTGCCAGCACCCTAGGCTACACCTTC.

This clonotype was observed a few times. The chain employs TRBV24-1 and TRBJ2-2; D remains ambiguous. Trimming stripped 5 bases from V and 7 bases from J, with 7 bases between. CDR1 KGHDR and CDR2 SFDVKD come from the germline V gene. This CDR3 has 12 amino acids. CDR3 in DNA: TGTGCCACCAGTGGCCCGCTCGGGGAGCTGTTTTTT. The encoded protein is CATSGPLGELFF.

This clonotype was seen just once. The chain links TRBV29-1 to TRBJ1-4; weak D call: TRBD1 (5 bases). V lost 7 bases, J lost 11 bases, and 20 bases lay in between. CDR3 length: 13 residues. CDR1 is SQVTM, CDR2 ANQGSEA, per germline. The chain's CDR3 is CSAEIDSLEKLFF. CDR3 coding DNA: TGCAGCGCCGAAATAGACAGTCTGGAGAAACTGTTTTTT.

The chain has TRBV5-6 and TRBJ2-5, with D perhaps being TRBD1 or TRBD2 (5 bases each). The CDR3 has 14 amino acids. Germline-derived CDR1 and CDR2 are SGHDT and YYEEEE. The V end lost 3 bases, the J end lost 0 bases, and 9 bases lay between the germline ends. CDR3 sequence reads: CASSWDRYQETQYF. The CDR3 nucleotides read TGTGCCAGCAGCTGGGACCGGTACCAAGAGACCCAGTACTTC.

The gene calls are TRBV30 and TRBJ2-2; D may be TRBD1 (5 bases). V was pared by 5 bases and J by 3 bases, with 7 bases between. Germline V gene lookup returns CDR1 GTSNPN and CDR2 SVGIG (reference sequence). The CDR3 sequence is 12 residues long. Written as DNA, the CDR3 is TGTGCCTGGGGACACTACACCGGGGAGCTGTTTTTT. As protein: CAWGHYTGELFF.

The rearrangement joins TRBV9 to TRBJ2-7; 9 bases are a match to TRBD2. Germline V lookup: CDR1 SGDLS, CDR2 YYNGEE. V lost 0 bases, J lost 4 bases, and 5 bases stayed unmatched. The length of the CDR3 is 15 residues. This CDR3 is CASSVALAGSYEQYF. CDR3 nucleotide sequence: TGTGCCAGCAGCGTAGCGCTAGCGGGAAGTTACGAGCAGTACTTC.

The chain links TRBV12-3 or TRBV12-4 to TRBJ2-5; 10 bases align to TRBD2. Germline trimming cut 7 bases from V and 0 bases from J; bases unmatched to any gene: 14. This CDR3 has 18 residues. The CDR3 DNA follows: TGTGCCAGCACCACAGCCTTCGGGCTAGCGGGAGACCAAGAGACCCAGTACTTC. It encodes CASTTAFGLAGDQETQYF.

This clonotype was found a few times. V usage is TRBV7-6 and J usage is TRBJ2-3; no reliable D call. V lost 5 bases and J lost 4, with 7 bases in between. This CDR3 spans 12 amino acids. Germline V CDR1 and CDR2: SGHVS, FNYEAQ. CDR3 nucleotides: TGTGCCAGCAGCGTCTTCGCAGATACGCAGTATTTT. Translation: CASSVFADTQYF.

This chain connects TRBV9 to TRBJ2-7, with D perhaps matching TRBD2 (5 bases). Germline CDR1 and CDR2: SGDLS and YYNGEE. This CDR3 region has 14 residues. V was clipped by 4 bases and J by 3 bases, with 14 bases between them. DNA of the CDR3: TGTGCCAGCAGCTCTGGACTCGACTTCTACGAGCAGTACTTC. Residues: CASSSGLDFYEQYF.

The chain carries TRBV7-9 and TRBJ1-5; 8 bases map to TRBD1. The CDR3 spans 16 residues. After removal of 5 bases from V and 4 bases from J, the junction contained 10 bases not matched to a gene. Germline values: CDR1 SEHNR, CDR2 FQNEAQ (reference sequence). The CDR3 DNA sequence: TGTGCCAGCAGCCGGACAGGGACCAACACTAATCAGCCCCAGCATTTT. Its protein is CASSRTGTNTNQPQHF.

The genes are TRBV13 and TRBJ2-3; TRBD2 agrees at 8 bases. The germline gives CDR1 PRHDT, CDR2 FYEKMQ (reference sequence). Trimming cost V 0 bases and J 3 bases; bases outside gene matches: 5. The CDR3 is made up of 16 amino acids. CDR3: CASSLGLGGRTDTQYF. Written as DNA, the CDR3 is TGTGCCAGCAGCTTAGGCCTGGGCGGGAGGACAGATACGCAGTATTTT.

The chain links TRBV4-3 to TRBJ2-5, with 8 bases that match TRBD1. Trimming at V came to 0 bases and at J to 5 bases, leaving 5 bases not matched to a gene. The CDR3 is made up of 15 amino acids. Germline loops: CDR1 LGHNA, CDR2 YSLEER. The chain's CDR3 is CASSQEGQGRETQYF. CDR3 DNA sequence: TGCGCCAGCAGCCAAGAAGGACAGGGTAGGGAGACCCAGTACTTC.

This chain uses TRBV27 with TRBJ1-2; D possibly corresponds to TRBD1 (5 bases). Germline values: CDR1 MNHEY, CDR2 SMNVEV (reference sequence). The CDR3 is made up of 15 amino acids. Deletions cut 0 bases from V and 3 bases from J, with 11 bases between. Here the CDR3 DNA reads TGTGCCAGCAGTTTATCCGGGGTGGGGGACTATGGCTACACCTTC. Translated: CASSLSGVGDYGYTF.

This chain uses TRBV27 with TRBJ2-3; TRBD2 aligns across 12 bases. V trimming: 5 bases; J trimming: 7 bases; junction bases outside the gene matches: 7. The CDR3 is made up of 15 amino acids. Germline V gene sequence: CDR1 MNHEY, CDR2 SMNVEV (reference sequence). CDR3 sequence reads: CASSLRLAGVYTQYF. CDR3 nucleotides: TGTGCCAGCAGTCTTCGACTAGCGGGAGTGTATACGCAGTATTTT.

J is TRBJ2-1 and V is TRBV4-1; D is uncertain. The germline V gene has CDR1 MGHRA and CDR2 YSYEKL. CDR3 length: 14 amino acids. Trimming took 2 bases from V and 9 from J, leaving 14 bases between them. This CDR3 reads CASSQPREGFEQFF. CDR3 DNA: TGCGCCAGCAGCCAACCAAGGGAAGGGTTTGAGCAGTTCTTC.

The chain combines TRBV6-2 or TRBV6-3 with TRBJ2-1, with D hard to call. V lost 1 base to trimming and J lost 7 bases, with 5 bases between them. Germline V CDR1 and CDR2: MNHEY, SVGEGT. The CDR3 has 12 amino acids. CDR3 sequence: CASSYFENEQFF. The CDR3 DNA follows: TGTGCCAGCAGTTACTTCGAGAATGAGCAGTTCTTC.

This clonotype came up a few times. This rearrangement joins TRBV7-8 to TRBJ2-7; the match to TRBD1 covers 8 bases. V was clipped by 3 bases and J by 5 bases; unmatched bases: 9. The CDR3 has 15 amino acids. Germline V lookup: CDR1 SGHVS, CDR2 FQNEAQ. The CDR3 region has the DNA TGTGCCAGCAGCTTGAGACAGGGGCGGGTCCACGAGCAGTACTTC. Translation gives CASSLRQGRVHEQYF.